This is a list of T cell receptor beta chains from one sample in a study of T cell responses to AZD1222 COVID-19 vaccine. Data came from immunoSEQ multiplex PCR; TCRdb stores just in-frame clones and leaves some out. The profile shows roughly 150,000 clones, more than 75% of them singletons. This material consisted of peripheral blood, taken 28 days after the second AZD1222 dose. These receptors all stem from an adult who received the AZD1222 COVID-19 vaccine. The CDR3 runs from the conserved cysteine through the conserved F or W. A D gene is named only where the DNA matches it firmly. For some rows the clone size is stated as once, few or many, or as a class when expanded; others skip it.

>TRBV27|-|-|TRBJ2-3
TGTGCCAGCAGTTTTAGGCTTACGACAGATACGCAGTATTTT
CASSFRLTTDTQYF
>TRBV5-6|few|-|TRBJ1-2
TGTGCCAGCAGCACCGGACGGATCTATGGCTACACCTTC
CASSTGRIYGYTF
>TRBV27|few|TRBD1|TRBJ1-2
TGTGCCAGCAGCAGGGGTCAAGGGGGCGGCTATGGCTACACCTTC
CASSRGQGGGYGYTF
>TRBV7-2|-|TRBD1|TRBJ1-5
TGTGCCAGCAGCTACAGGGGGGGTAATCAGCCCCAGCATTTT
CASSYRGGNQPQHF
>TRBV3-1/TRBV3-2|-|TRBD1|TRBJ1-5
TGTGCCAGCAGCCAAGCTGGGACAGTGAATCAGCCCCAGCATTTT
CASSQAGTVNQPQHF
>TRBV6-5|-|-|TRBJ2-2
TGTGCCAGTAACACCGGGGAGCTGTTTTTT
CASNTGELFF
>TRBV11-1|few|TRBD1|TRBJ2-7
TGTGCCAGCAGCGTCGACAGGGACTACGAGCAGTACTTC
CASSVDRDYEQYF
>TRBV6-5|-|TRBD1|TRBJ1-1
TGTGCCAGCACCAATCCCGGGACAGGGGGCACTGAAGCTTTCTTT
CASTNPGTGGTEAFF
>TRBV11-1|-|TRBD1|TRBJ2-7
TGTGCCAGCAGCCATGGACAGGGGCTGAGCGAGCAGTACTTC
CASSHGQGLSEQYF
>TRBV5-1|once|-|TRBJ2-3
TGCGCCAGCAGCAAGGGACAAGAGAACACAGATACGCAGTATTTT
CASSKGQENTDTQYF
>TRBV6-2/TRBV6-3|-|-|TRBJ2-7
TGTGCCAGCAGTTACAGCGCCACCCTCGGGCAGTACTTC
CASSYSATLGQYF
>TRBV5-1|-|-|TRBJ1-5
TGCGCCAGCAGCCCGGAGGGAGTAGGTCAGCCCCAGCATTTT
CASSPEGVGQPQHF
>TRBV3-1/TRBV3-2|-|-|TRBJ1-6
TGTGCCAGCAGCCAAGGCCCCCAGGTTTATAATTCACCCCTCCACTTT
CASSQGPQVYNSPLHF
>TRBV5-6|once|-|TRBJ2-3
TGTGCCAGCAGCTTAGGGGGGGTCGGCACAGATACGCAGTATTTT
CASSLGGVGTDTQYF
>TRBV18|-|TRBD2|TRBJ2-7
TGTGCCAGCTCATCCACTAGCGGATCTTACGAGCAGTACTTC
CASSSTSGSYEQYF
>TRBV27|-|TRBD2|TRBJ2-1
TGTGCCAGCAGGGGGGGGAGCGGGACGACCTACAATGAGCAGTTCTTC
CASRGGSGTTYNEQFF
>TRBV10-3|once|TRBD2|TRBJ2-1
TGTGCCATCAGTCCTAGCGGGAGGTACAATGAGCAGTTCTTC
CAISPSGRYNEQFF
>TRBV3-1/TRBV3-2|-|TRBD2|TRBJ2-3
TGTGCCAGCAGCCAAGATCCGGGACTAGCGGGGGGTCGCACAGATACGCAGTATTTT
CASSQDPGLAGGRTDTQYF
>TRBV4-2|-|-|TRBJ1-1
TGTGCCAGCAGCCAAAGCGGGAAGAACACTGAAGCTTTCTTT
CASSQSGKNTEAFF
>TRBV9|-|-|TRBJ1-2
TGTGCCAGCAGCCCCAGCAGGGGTTATGATGGCTACACCTTC
CASSPSRGYDGYTF
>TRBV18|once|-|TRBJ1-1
TGTGCCAGCTCACCCCGGGGGTTCCCTGAAGCTTTCTTT
CASSPRGFPEAFF
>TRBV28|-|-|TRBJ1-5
TGTGCCAGCACCTTCCTCGTCAGCTCAGGTCAGCCCCAGCATTTT
CASTFLVSSGQPQHF
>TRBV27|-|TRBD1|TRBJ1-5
TGTGCCAGCAGTACAGGGGGGGCAGAGTCCCAGCCCCAGCATTTT
CASSTGGAESQPQHF
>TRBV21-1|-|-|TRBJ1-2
TGTGCCAGCAGCAAATCTTCAGGGTTCCCCAACTATGGCTACACCTTC
CASSKSSGFPNYGYTF
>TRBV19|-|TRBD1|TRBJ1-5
TGTGTCAGTAGTATGGACAGGGAAAGACAGCCCCAGCATTTT
CVSSMDRERQPQHF
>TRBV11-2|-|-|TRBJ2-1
TGTGCCAGCAGCCCGGGTGTGAGACTAGGGGCCAATGAGCAGTTCTTC
CASSPGVRLGANEQFF
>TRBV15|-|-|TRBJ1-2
TGTGCCACCAGCGGCGAGATCGGGAATGGCTACACCTTC
CATSGEIGNGYTF
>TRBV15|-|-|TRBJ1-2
TGTGCCACCAGCAGAGATTTCCGGGCAGATGGCTACACCTTC
CATSRDFRADGYTF
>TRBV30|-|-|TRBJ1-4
TGTGCCTGGAGGATACAGGGCCAAAAACTGTTTTTT
CAWRIQGQKLFF
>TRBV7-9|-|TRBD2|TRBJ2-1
TGTGCCAGCAGCACCGGGACTAGCGGTACGAGCTCCTACAATGAGCAGTTCTTC
CASSTGTSGTSSYNEQFF
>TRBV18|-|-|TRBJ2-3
TGTGCCAGCTCACCACGGTGGAAGGGCGCCTCTAGCACAGATACGCAGTATTTT
CASSPRWKGASSTDTQYF
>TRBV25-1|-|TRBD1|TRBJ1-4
TGTGCCAGCAGTGAGTCCTCCGGACAGGGATGGGAAAAACTGTTTTTT
CASSESSGQGWEKLFF
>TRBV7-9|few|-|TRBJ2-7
TGTGCCAGCAGCTTAATAACGGAATCCTACGAGCAGTACTTC
CASSLITESYEQYF
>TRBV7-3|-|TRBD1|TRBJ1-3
TGTGCCAGCAGCTCCGGGACAGCAAACTCTGGAAACACCATATATTTT
CASSSGTANSGNTIYF
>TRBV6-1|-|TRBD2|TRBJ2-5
TGTGCCAGCAGTGAAGCGGGAGCGGGAGGGGCGACCCAGTACTTC
CASSEAGAGGATQYF
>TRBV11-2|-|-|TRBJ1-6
TGTGCCAGCAGCTTCTCTTTCACAGGGATCGGTTCACCCCTCCACTTT
CASSFSFTGIGSPLHF
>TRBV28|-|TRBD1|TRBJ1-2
TGTGCCAGCAGTTCGAAAGGGACAGTCTATGGCTACACCTTC
CASSSKGTVYGYTF
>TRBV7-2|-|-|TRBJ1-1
TGTGCCAGCAGCTTAGAGCAGGGACGGAACACTGAAGCTTTCTTT
CASSLEQGRNTEAFF
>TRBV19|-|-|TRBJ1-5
TGTGCCAGTAGTATTTTCAGGGGAAATCAGCCCCAGCATTTT
CASSIFRGNQPQHF
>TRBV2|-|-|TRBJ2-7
TGTGCCAGCAAAACGGTTACACAGGGATTGGGTCGTTCCGAGCGGTACTTC
CASKTVTQGLGRSERYF
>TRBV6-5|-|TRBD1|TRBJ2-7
TGTGCCAGCAGTTACGACAGGGGGAAGCAGTACTTC
CASSYDRGKQYF
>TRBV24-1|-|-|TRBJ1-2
TGTGCCACCAGTGACAGGACGGATGGCTACACCTTC
CATSDRTDGYTF
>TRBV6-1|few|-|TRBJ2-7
TGTGCCAGCAGTGATTGGGGGGCTTATCAGCAGTACTTC
CASSDWGAYQQYF
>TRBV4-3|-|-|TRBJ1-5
TGCGCCAGCAGCCAAGATGGCAATAGCAATCAGCCCCAGCATTTT
CASSQDGNSNQPQHF
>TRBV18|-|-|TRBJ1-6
TGTGCCAGCTCACCACAGCAGTTGGATCGCTATAATTCACCCCTCCACTTT
CASSPQQLDRYNSPLHF
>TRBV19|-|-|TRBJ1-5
TGTGCCAGTAGTATACAGACTCAGCCCCAGCATTTT
CASSIQTQPQHF
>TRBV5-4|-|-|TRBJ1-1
TGTGCCAGCAGCCGTCAGGGGCAGCTAAACACTGAAGCTTTCTTT
CASSRQGQLNTEAFF
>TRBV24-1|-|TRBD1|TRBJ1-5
TGTGCCACCAGTGACCCTAGACAGGGACCCCAGCATTTT
CATSDPRQGPQHF
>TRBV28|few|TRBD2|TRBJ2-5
TGTGCCAGCAGTTTTAGCGGGGGGGCGGGAGAGACCCAGTACTTC
CASSFSGGAGETQYF
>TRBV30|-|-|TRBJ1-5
TGTGCCTGGACGGCGGGGGGAGGGCAGCCCCAGCATTTT
CAWTAGGGQPQHF
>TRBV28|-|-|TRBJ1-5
TGTGCCAGTAGCCCAGGTAAACGGGATCAGCCCCAGCATTTT
CASSPGKRDQPQHF
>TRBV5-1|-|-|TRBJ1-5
TGCGCCAGCAGCCCGACCCCCATTGGTCAGCCCCAGCATTTT
CASSPTPIGQPQHF
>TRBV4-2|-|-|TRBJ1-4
TGTGCCAGCAGCCAAGAAGAGGCAACTAATGAAAAACTGTTTTTT
CASSQEEATNEKLFF
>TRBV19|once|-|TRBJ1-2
TGTGCCAGTAGTGGGACCACTGCTAACTATGGCTACACCTTC
CASSGTTANYGYTF